The T cell receptor beta chain described here comes from a study of CXCR3-negative and CXCR3-positive naive CD8 T cells. In regard to this clonotype: Its antigen is as yet unknown.

Through 5' RACE with UMI labels, the TRB cDNA libraries were prepared. From its re-call of the 5' RACE reads, TCRdb lists each CDR3 protein once, without DNA. The sample shows tens of thousands of distinct CDR3 sequences, and 0.53% sits with its ten largest clones. A CD45RO-CCR7+CD27+CD95- phenotype identified naive CD8+ T cells. The study, taken as a whole, reports: Comparably high diversity marked both naive subsets, whereas memory CD8+ cells had much lower diversity. CXCR3-positive naive cells carried more hydrophobic TRB CDR3s than CXCR3-negative ones.

This CDR3 is built from 14 residues. Per the germline V gene, CDR1 is SGHVS and CDR2 is FNYEAQ. The source is a human donor in good health. Some clones in this sample may be carry-over from other donors' samples. The sample consisted of naive CXCR3+ CD8+ T cells from blood. Subset given: CD45RO-CCR7+CD27+CD95- naive CD8+ T cells expressing CXCR3 (TNR3+). The rearrangement joins TRBV7-6 to TRBJ1-1. The chain's CDR3 is CASSLRDSGTEAFF.